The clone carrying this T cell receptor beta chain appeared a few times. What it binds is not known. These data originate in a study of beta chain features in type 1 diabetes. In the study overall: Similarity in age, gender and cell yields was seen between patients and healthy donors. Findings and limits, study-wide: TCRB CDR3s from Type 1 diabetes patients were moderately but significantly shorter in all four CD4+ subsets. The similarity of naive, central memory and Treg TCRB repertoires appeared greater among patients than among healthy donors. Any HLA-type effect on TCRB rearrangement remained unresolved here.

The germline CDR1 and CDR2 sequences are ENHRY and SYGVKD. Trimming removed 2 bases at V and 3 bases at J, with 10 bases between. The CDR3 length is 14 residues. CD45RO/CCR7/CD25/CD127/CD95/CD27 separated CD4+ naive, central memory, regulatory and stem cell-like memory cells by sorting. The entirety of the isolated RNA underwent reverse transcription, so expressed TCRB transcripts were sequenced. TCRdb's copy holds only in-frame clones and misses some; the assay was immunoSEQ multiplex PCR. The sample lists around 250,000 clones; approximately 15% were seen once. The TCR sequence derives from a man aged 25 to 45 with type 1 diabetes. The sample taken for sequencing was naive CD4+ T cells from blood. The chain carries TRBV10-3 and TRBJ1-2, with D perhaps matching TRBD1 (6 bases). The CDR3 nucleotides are TGTGCCATCAGTGAGCAACAGGGTGACTATGGCTACACCTTC. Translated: CAISEQQGDYGYTF.